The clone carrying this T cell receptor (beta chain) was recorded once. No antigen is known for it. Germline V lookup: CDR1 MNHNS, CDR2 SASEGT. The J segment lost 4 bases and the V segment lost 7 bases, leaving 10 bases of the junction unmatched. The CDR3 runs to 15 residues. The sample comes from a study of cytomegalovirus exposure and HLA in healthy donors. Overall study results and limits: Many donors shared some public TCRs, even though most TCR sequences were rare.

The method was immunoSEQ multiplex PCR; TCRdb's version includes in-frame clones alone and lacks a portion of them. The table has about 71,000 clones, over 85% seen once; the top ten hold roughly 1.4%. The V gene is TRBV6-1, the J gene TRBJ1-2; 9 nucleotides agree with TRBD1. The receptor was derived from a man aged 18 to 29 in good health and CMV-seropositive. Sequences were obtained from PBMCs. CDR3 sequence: CASTPGQGSLYGYTF. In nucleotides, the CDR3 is TGTGCCAGCACTCCGGGACAGGGTTCCCTCTATGGCTACACCTTC.